These 18 T cell receptor beta chains share one sample of origin, sequenced in a study of blood T cells in healthy people across ages (dated by TCRdb to between 2015 and 2017). The library was obtained by 5' RACE. The sequencer listed for this sample is Illumina HiSeq 2500. A second PCR of about 6 to 11 cycles was run with a J-beta primer mix and a sample-barcoded 5' primer. TCRdb applied fastp at Q25 and MiXCR to the public reads, then kept only in-frame beta chains. Rows are unified per CDR3 protein, each entry keeping the most common DNA and genes. Recorded for this sample are over 600,000 distinct CDR3 sequences; roughly 56% of them occurred a single time. The ten largest clones take up about 26% of the sample. The sample was blood. The receptors shown here come from a man in his forties in good health.

The V call is TRBV16, the J call TRBJ1-6, with 7 bases identical to TRBD1. There are 17 residues in the CDR3. Looked up from germline, CDR1 is KGHSY and CDR2 is FQNENV. V gave up 4 bases and J gave up 5 bases; unmatched junction bases: 11. This chain's CDR3 is CASSRLLPGQNNSPLHF. The DNA for the CDR3 is TGTGCCAGCAGCCGCCTACTTCCGGGACAGAATAATTCACCCCTCCACTTT.

This clonotype has only a few counts. It may be a read error: a sequence one base away is much more abundant. This CDR3 is CASSSRRGRVSDEQYF. The CDR3 DNA reads as TGTGCCAGCAGTTCCCGGCGCGGGAGGGTTAGCGATGAGCAGTACTTC. The rearrangement joins TRBV25-1 to TRBJ2-7, with 9 bases that match TRBD2. Germline CDR1 and CDR2: MGHDK and SYGVNS. V lost 5 bases and J lost 7; bases outside the gene matches: 15. CDR3 length: 16 amino acids.

This clonotype has only one observation. V usage is TRBV10-3 and J usage is TRBJ2-7; TRBD2 matches at 11 bases. CDR1 and CDR2 from the germline V gene are ENHRY and SYGVKD. The trim removed 3 bases at V and 7 bases at J, leaving 11 bases unmatched. CDR3 size: 16 residues. The CDR3 is CAISEIAGGSYNEQYF. In DNA, the CDR3 is TGTGCCATCAGTGAAATAGCGGGGGGGTCCTACAATGAGCAGTACTTC.

The V gene is TRBV10-1, the J gene TRBJ1-6, with D perhaps TRBD1 (6 bases). V shed 7 bases and J shed 8 bases, with 18 bases lying between them. Germline loops: CDR1 WNHNN, CDR2 SYGVQD (reference sequence). This CDR3 is built from 15 residues. The DNA for the CDR3 is TGCGCCAGCATTCCACCCGGGACAATCGATTCACCCCTCCACTTT. This codes for CASIPPGTIDSPLHF.

The chain couples TRBV24-1 to TRBJ2-5; D remains ambiguous. V was clipped by 10 bases and J by 2 bases, with 19 bases between them. Germline CDR1 and CDR2: KGHDR and SFDVKD. The CDR3 totals 15 residues. The chain's CDR3 is CATPWVASPQETQYF. CDR3 sequence (DNA): TGTGCCACTCCGTGGGTGGCGTCCCCGCAAGAGACCCAGTACTTC.

About this clonotype: Its ends do not fully match the called genes, so a read error is possible. The chain combines TRBV5-1 with TRBJ2-1; D is possibly TRBD2 (6 bases). The germline V gene encodes CDR1 SGHRS and CDR2 YFSETQ. CDR3 length: 15 residues. The CDR3 here is CASGGQGASYSEQFF. For the CDR3, the DNA is TGCGCCAGCGGAGGGCAAGGAGCCTCCTACAGTGAGCAGTTCTTC.

The CDR3 protein is CASADPLETQYF. The CDR3 nucleotides are TGTGCCAGCGCGGATCCGTTGGAGACCCAGTACTTC. The chain combines TRBV28 with TRBJ2-5; unclear D gene. Trimming shortened V by 8 bases and J by 5 bases, and 12 bases separated the two germline ends. The CDR3 consists of 12 residues. Germline CDR1 is MDHEN and CDR2 is SYDVKM.

The chain recombines TRBV12-3 or TRBV12-4 with TRBJ1-2; D might be TRBD1 (5 bases). V shed 5 bases and J shed 4 bases, with 35 bases lying between them. This CDR3 spans 21 amino acids. For the CDR3, the DNA is TGTGCCAGCAGTCCTTTCGGCCGGGGAATCCTACGGGGGACTAGAGTCTATGGCTACACCTTC. It encodes CASSPFGRGILRGTRVYGYTF.

The V gene is TRBV6-5, the J gene TRBJ1-6, with D uncertain. Per the germline V gene, CDR1 is MNHEY and CDR2 is SVGAGI. Trimming took off 4 bases at V and 0 bases at J, with 16 bases between the two ends. This CDR3 spans 18 amino acids. The CDR3 region is CASSLDGKRSSYNSPLHF. CDR3 sequence (DNA): TGTGCCAGCAGTTTAGACGGCAAACGGAGCTCCTATAATTCACCCCTCCACTTT.

V and J are TRBV28 and TRBJ2-1; 8 positions agree with TRBD2. This CDR3 comprises 15 residues. Per germline, CDR1 MDHEN and CDR2 SYDVKM. After removal of 5 bases from V and 7 bases from J, the junction contained 10 bases not matched to a gene. In DNA form, the CDR3 reads TGTGCCAGCAGTGCCGGGACTAGTAAGCGGAATGAGCAGTTCTTC. It is translated as CASSAGTSKRNEQFF.

A few counts support this clonotype. The CDR3 DNA reads TGCAGCGGTGGACAGACCTACGAGCAGTACTTC. Translation: CSGGQTYEQYF. This chain joins TRBV29-1 and TRBJ2-7; tentatively, D is TRBD1 (6 bases). The germline CDR1 and CDR2 sequences are SQVTM and ANQGSEA. Trimming shortened V by 7 bases and J by 2 bases, and 9 bases separated the two germline ends. This CDR3 comprises 11 residues.

The V gene is TRBV7-2, the J gene TRBJ2-5; 15 nucleotides line up with TRBD2. The DNA end lines up better with TRBJ2-1; the J call may be wrong. The germline CDR1 and CDR2 sequences are SGHTA and FQGNSA. The CDR3 has 17 amino acids. The CDR3 protein is CASSAGLAGGYQETQFF. CDR3 in DNA: TGTGCCAGCAGCGCCGGACTAGCGGGGGGGTACCAAGAGACCCAGTTCTTC.

This clonotype was counted between two and nine times. CDR3 protein: CASSRRGDSSTDTQYF. In nucleotides, the CDR3 is TGTGCCAGCAGCCGTAGAGGGGATAGTAGCACAGATACGCAGTATTTT. J is TRBJ2-3 and V is TRBV4-2; D is perhaps TRBD1 or TRBD2 (5 bases each). There are 16 residues in the CDR3. Trimming shortened V by 4 bases and J by 0 bases, and 14 bases separated the two germline ends. Germline CDR1 LGHNA, CDR2 YNFKEQ.

The V call is TRBV6-2 or TRBV6-3, the J call TRBJ1-1; D ambiguous. Germline-derived CDR1 and CDR2 are MNHEY and SVGEGT. This CDR3 contains 11 residues. V was trimmed by 10 bases and J by 4 bases, leaving 10 bases between them. CDR3 protein: CATESSTEAFF. CDR3 in DNA: TGTGCCACCGAGAGTAGCACTGAAGCTTTCTTT.

Remarks on this clonotype: One end of the junction does not line up with germline, which may come from a read error. The V gene is TRBV5-1, the J gene TRBJ2-5; D is possibly TRBD2 (6 bases). This CDR3 spans 14 amino acids. From germline, CDR1 is SGHRS and CDR2 YFSETQ. The CDR3 DNA reads as TGCCCCAGAGTGAGGAGCGGGCGAGACAATGAGCAGTACTTC. Protein product: CPRVRSGRDNEQYF.

The chain is built from TRBV27 and TRBJ1-2; the D gene is possibly TRBD1 (5 bases). The germline V and J ends were trimmed by 4 bases and 8 bases, with 14 bases remaining between them. This CDR3 is built from 13 residues. Germline V gene lookup returns CDR1 MNHEY and CDR2 SMNVEV (reference sequence). CDR3 loop: CASSSRGLDGYTF. Here the CDR3 DNA reads TGTGCCAGCAGTTCCCGGGGACTAGACGGCTACACCTTC.

DNA for the CDR3: TGTGCCAGCAGTTTAGGGCTGGGTAGGTCTGGCTACACCTTC. Translation: CASSLGLGRSGYTF. V is TRBV12-3 or TRBV12-4 and J is TRBJ1-2; D not certain. Trimming left V 1 base short and J 7 bases short, with 13 bases between. This CDR3 comprises 14 residues.

This clonotype was seen more than once but under ten times. The chain links TRBV11-1 to TRBJ1-2; 12 bases agree with TRBD1. CDR1 is SGHAT and CDR2 is FQDESV in the germline V gene (reference sequence). This CDR3 region has 14 residues. The V segment lost 3 bases and the J segment 6 bases; nucleotides outside the gene matches: 2. The CDR3 sequence is CASSFGTGGDGYTF. CDR3 sequence (DNA): TGTGCCAGCAGCTTTGGGACAGGGGGCGATGGCTACACCTTC.